These T cell receptor beta chains were read from a single sample in a study of blood T cell repertoires in COVID-19. Some clones are missing from TCRdb's copy, which holds only in-frame ones; the method was immunoSEQ multiplex PCR. The sample carries under 100,000 clones, around 94% recorded once. Sequencing was performed on peripheral blood. The receptors here all came from a woman aged 55-69 years with active COVID-19. CDR3s include the opening cysteine and the closing phenylalanine or tryptophan. The D gene is left open where the match is weak. Expanded clones get a size class; other rows say once, few or many, or leave the size out.

j_call v_call d_call clone_size cdr3_aa cdr3_nt
TRBJ1-2 TRBV6-5 . . CASSPGQNYGYTF TGTGCCAGCAGCCCCGGACAGAACTATGGCTACACCTTC
TRBJ1-4 TRBV19 . once CASSMGRGNEKLFF TGTGCCAGTAGTATGGGGAGGGGGAATGAAAAACTGTTTTTT
TRBJ2-1 TRBV5-6 TRBD1 . CASTQQGVRPNEQFF TGTGCCAGCACCCAACAGGGGGTAAGGCCCAATGAGCAGTTCTTC
TRBJ2-3 TRBV4-3 . . CASSQGFGGTDTQYF TGCGCCAGCAGCCAAGGGTTCGGGGGCACAGATACGCAGTATTTT
TRBJ1-1 TRBV5-1 . . CASSLGANTEAFF TGCGCCAGCAGCTTGGGAGCCAACACTGAAGCTTTCTTT
TRBJ2-7 TRBV7-2 TRBD2 . CASSSGRLAVYEQYF TGTGCCAGCAGCAGTGGGCGGCTAGCGGTCTACGAGCAGTACTTC
TRBJ1-3 TRBV14 . . CASSQFRTASSGNTIYF TGTGCCAGCAGCCAATTCCGGACTGCGAGCTCTGGAAACACCATATATTTT
TRBJ1-1 TRBV28 . . CASRPPGGGTEAFF TGTGCCAGCAGACCTCCGGGGGGAGGTACTGAAGCTTTCTTT
TRBJ1-3 TRBV18 . . CASSPSREGNTIYF TGTGCCAGCTCACCGTCCAGGGAAGGAAACACCATATATTTT
TRBJ1-2 TRBV7-2 . . CASSYRDGGGYTF TGTGCCAGCAGCTACAGGGATGGCGGTGGCTACACCTTC
TRBJ1-2 TRBV4-3 . . CASSQDIRTDGYTF TGCGCCAGCAGCCAAGATATCCGGACTGATGGCTACACCTTC
TRBJ2-2 TRBV4-2 TRBD2 . CASSESTSLTGELFF TGTGCCAGCAGCGAATCGACTAGCCTCACCGGGGAGCTGTTTTTT
TRBJ2-7 TRBV29-1 . . CSVRGTGVLHEQYF TGCAGCGTCCGGGGGACGGGGGTTCTCCACGAGCAGTACTTC
TRBJ2-7 TRBV29-1 TRBD1 . CSVGGDRDFNEQYF TGCAGCGTGGGTGGGGACAGGGACTTCAACGAGCAGTACTTC
TRBJ2-1 TRBV9 TRBD1 . CASSVAGQGLNEQFF TGTGCCAGCAGCGTAGCAGGACAGGGTTTGAATGAGCAGTTCTTC
TRBJ2-7 TRBV6-6 TRBD1 . CASRGGQVAYEQYF TGTGCCAGCAGAGGAGGACAGGTAGCCTACGAGCAGTACTTC
TRBJ2-5 TRBV7-2 TRBD1 . CASSFAGQGAGETQYF TGTGCCAGCAGCTTCGCAGGACAGGGGGCTGGGGAGACCCAGTACTTC
TRBJ2-7 TRBV4-2 TRBD2 . CASSQAGAGGWDEQYF TGTGCCAGCAGCCAAGCCGGCGCGGGAGGATGGGACGAGCAGTACTTC
TRBJ2-7 TRBV24-1 TRBD1 . CATSDPRDRAYEQYF TGTGCCACCAGTGACCCCCGGGACAGGGCATACGAGCAGTACTTC
TRBJ2-6 TRBV7-2 . . CASSRRDRPRANVLTF TGTGCCAGCAGCCGCCGAGACAGGCCAAGGGCCAACGTCCTGACTTTC
TRBJ1-5 TRBV6-2/TRBV6-3 TRBD1 . CASSYGGTNRGYSNQPQHF TGTGCCAGCAGTTACGGAGGGACCAACAGGGGGTATAGCAATCAGCCCCAGCATTTT
TRBJ1-1 TRBV29-1 TRBD1 once CSVEGGARGAEAFF TGCAGCGTTGAAGGAGGTGCCAGGGGGGCTGAAGCTTTCTTT
TRBJ2-5 TRBV11-2 TRBD1 . CASEGASRWETQYF TGTGCCAGTGAGGGGGCGAGTCGGTGGGAGACCCAGTACTTC
TRBJ1-5 TRBV4-1 TRBD1 . CASSQVEGQINQPQHF TGCGCCAGCAGCCAAGTAGAGGGACAGATTAATCAGCCCCAGCATTTT
TRBJ2-5 TRBV4-1 TRBD2 . CASSQVYLAGVGGETQYF TGCGCCAGCAGCCAAGTTTACCTAGCGGGAGTCGGGGGGGAGACCCAGTACTTC
TRBJ1-1 TRBV24-1 . . CATSEGKLNTEAFF TGTGCCACCAGTGAGGGCAAATTGAACACTGAAGCTTTCTTT
TRBJ2-7 TRBV15 TRBD2 . CATSKRTSSYEQYF TGTGCCACCAGCAAACGGACTAGCTCCTACGAGCAGTACTTC
TRBJ2-7 TRBV6-1 . . CASSESPGFAYEQYF TGTGCCAGCAGTGAAAGTCCGGGTTTCGCCTACGAGCAGTACTTC
TRBJ1-5 TRBV4-3 . . CASSPPRGHSNQPQHF TGCGCCAGCAGCCCCCCCCGGGGTCATAGCAATCAGCCCCAGCATTTT
TRBJ1-2 TRBV9 . . CASSAQVTDNYGYTF TGTGCCAGCAGCGCTCAAGTGACAGATAACTATGGCTACACCTTC